A selection of T cell receptor beta chains follows, all from one sample in a study of blood T cell repertoires in COVID-19. The table came from immunoSEQ multiplex PCR; TCRdb's copy has only in-frame clones and leaves some out. The sample lists around 310,000 clones; around nine tenths were seen once. The sequenced sample was PBMCs or T cells enriched from blood (not recorded which). These receptors all come from a woman aged 30 to 39 who had recovered from COVID-19. Both conserved end residues are part of each CDR3. Each record gives: CDR3 protein, CDR3 DNA, clone size, J gene, V gene, D gene. The D gene is left open where the match is weak. Expanded clones get a size class; other rows say once, few or many, or leave the size out.

cdr3_aa: CASRSGLANNEQFF
cdr3_nt: TGTGCCAGTAGATCGGGACTAGCGAACAATGAGCAGTTCTTC
clone_size: once
j_call: TRBJ2-1
v_call: TRBV19
d_call: TRBD2

cdr3_aa: CASSSYKGGSFRGEQYF
cdr3_nt: TGTGCCAGCAGCTCTTACAAAGGGGGAAGTTTCAGGGGCGAGCAGTACTTC
clone_size: few
j_call: TRBJ2-7
v_call: TRBV7-9
d_call: -

cdr3_aa: CSAGYTAGTEAFF
cdr3_nt: TGCAGCGCTGGATACACGGCGGGCACTGAAGCTTTCTTT
clone_size: -
j_call: TRBJ1-1
v_call: TRBV29-1
d_call: -

cdr3_aa: CAWTAGGDEKLFF
cdr3_nt: TGTGCCTGGACCGCAGGGGGCGATGAAAAACTGTTTTTT
clone_size: -
j_call: TRBJ1-4
v_call: TRBV30
d_call: TRBD1

cdr3_aa: CASSLSPPGEQYF
cdr3_nt: TGTGCCAGCAGCTTGTCGCCTCCGGGCGAGCAGTACTTC
clone_size: -
j_call: TRBJ2-7
v_call: TRBV5-6
d_call: -

cdr3_aa: CASRPTGGELFF
cdr3_nt: TGTGCCAGCAGACCTACAGGTGGGGAGCTGTTTTTT
clone_size: -
j_call: TRBJ2-2
v_call: TRBV2
d_call: -

cdr3_aa: CASSLVAGGRSGNTIYF
cdr3_nt: TGTGCCAGCAGTTTAGTCGCAGGGGGACGCTCTGGAAACACCATATATTTT
clone_size: -
j_call: TRBJ1-3
v_call: TRBV28
d_call: TRBD1

cdr3_aa: CASSLETGGQNTEAFF
cdr3_nt: TGCGCCAGCAGCTTGGAGACAGGGGGCCAAAACACTGAAGCTTTCTTT
clone_size: -
j_call: TRBJ1-1
v_call: TRBV5-1
d_call: TRBD1

cdr3_aa: CASSSRWGQRYNEQFF
cdr3_nt: TGTGCCAGCAGTTCCCGTTGGGGACAGCGCTACAATGAGCAGTTCTTC
clone_size: -
j_call: TRBJ2-1
v_call: TRBV6-5
d_call: TRBD1

cdr3_aa: CASAGTSGSHLEQYF
cdr3_nt: TGTGCCAGCGCCGGGACTAGCGGGAGCCATTTAGAGCAGTACTTC
clone_size: -
j_call: TRBJ2-7
v_call: TRBV6-5
d_call: TRBD2

cdr3_aa: CAWMSGLGQPQHF
cdr3_nt: TGTGCCTGGATGAGCGGTTTGGGTCAGCCCCAGCATTTT
clone_size: -
j_call: TRBJ1-5
v_call: TRBV30
d_call: -

cdr3_aa: CASSPGTVKNIQYF
cdr3_nt: TGTGCCAGCAGCCCCGGGACAGTGAAAAACATTCAGTACTTC
clone_size: -
j_call: TRBJ2-4
v_call: TRBV9
d_call: TRBD1

cdr3_aa: CASSLQPSGTYEQYF
cdr3_nt: TGTGCCAGCAGCTTACAACCTAGCGGCACCTACGAGCAGTACTTC
clone_size: -
j_call: TRBJ2-7
v_call: TRBV7-9
d_call: TRBD2

cdr3_aa: CASSEVVGEGATDTQYF
cdr3_nt: TGCGCCAGCAGTGAGGTCGTGGGGGAGGGCGCCACAGATACGCAGTATTTT
clone_size: -
j_call: TRBJ2-3
v_call: TRBV10-1
d_call: TRBD2

cdr3_aa: CASSYSDSGAPDTQYF
cdr3_nt: TGTGCCAGCAGTTATTCGGACTCCGGAGCCCCCGATACGCAGTATTTT
clone_size: once
j_call: TRBJ2-3
v_call: TRBV6-5
d_call: -

cdr3_aa: CASSFIVSFAGGPGEQYF
cdr3_nt: TGTGCCAGCAGCTTCATAGTCTCGTTCGCGGGAGGGCCGGGGGAGCAGTACTTC
clone_size: -
j_call: TRBJ2-7
v_call: TRBV7-2
d_call: TRBD2

cdr3_aa: CASSKQRTSSSYEQYF
cdr3_nt: TGTGCCAGCAGCAAGCAGCGGACTTCTAGCTCCTACGAGCAGTACTTC
clone_size: -
j_call: TRBJ2-7
v_call: TRBV21-1
d_call: -

cdr3_aa: CASSFPRKPNTEAFF
cdr3_nt: TGTGCCAGCAGTTTCCCGCGCAAGCCGAACACTGAAGCTTTCTTT
clone_size: once
j_call: TRBJ1-1
v_call: TRBV28
d_call: -

cdr3_aa: CASSSADSSYTEAFF
cdr3_nt: TGTGCCAGCAGTTCCGCGGACAGCTCATACACTGAAGCTTTCTTT
clone_size: once
j_call: TRBJ1-1
v_call: TRBV6-5
d_call: -

cdr3_aa: CASSSGLATPDTQYF
cdr3_nt: TGTGCCAGCAGCTCGGGACTAGCAACCCCAGATACGCAGTATTTT
clone_size: -
j_call: TRBJ2-3
v_call: TRBV5-4
d_call: TRBD2

cdr3_aa: CASRTLNTGELFF
cdr3_nt: TGTGCCAGTAGAACATTGAACACCGGGGAGCTGTTTTTT
clone_size: -
j_call: TRBJ2-2
v_call: TRBV19
d_call: -

cdr3_aa: CASSEAGNNQPQHF
cdr3_nt: TGTGCCAGCAGTGAGGCAGGGAACAATCAGCCCCAGCATTTT
clone_size: once
j_call: TRBJ1-5
v_call: TRBV6-1
d_call: -

cdr3_aa: CASSQFTGGRDEKLFF
cdr3_nt: TGTGCCAGCAGCCAATTCACAGGGGGAAGGGATGAAAAACTGTTTTTT
clone_size: once
j_call: TRBJ1-4
v_call: TRBV3-1/TRBV3-2
d_call: TRBD1

cdr3_aa: CASTHGRAGGPYEQYF
cdr3_nt: TGTGCCAGCACCCACGGAAGGGCGGGAGGGCCCTACGAGCAGTACTTC
clone_size: once
j_call: TRBJ2-7
v_call: TRBV3-1/TRBV3-2
d_call: TRBD2

cdr3_aa: CASTKEGGRQPQHF
cdr3_nt: TGTGCCAGCACCAAAGAGGGGGGGCGGCAGCCCCAGCATTTT
clone_size: -
j_call: TRBJ1-5
v_call: TRBV7-9
d_call: -

cdr3_aa: CASSSQTGTYEQYF
cdr3_nt: TGCGCCAGCAGCTCCCAAACAGGGACCTACGAGCAGTACTTC
clone_size: -
j_call: TRBJ2-7
v_call: TRBV5-1
d_call: -

cdr3_aa: CASSPLQGGNTEAFF
cdr3_nt: TGTGCCAGCAGCCCATTACAGGGGGGGAACACTGAAGCTTTCTTT
clone_size: -
j_call: TRBJ1-1
v_call: TRBV11-2
d_call: TRBD1

cdr3_aa: CASSLSGGSWAKNIQYF
cdr3_nt: TGTGCCAGCAGTTTATCTGGCGGGAGTTGGGCCAAAAACATTCAGTACTTC
clone_size: -
j_call: TRBJ2-4
v_call: TRBV28
d_call: TRBD2

cdr3_aa: CASSAGRGSPLHF
cdr3_nt: TGTGCCAGCAGCGCGGGGAGGGGTTCACCCCTCCACTTT
clone_size: -
j_call: TRBJ1-6
v_call: TRBV12-3/TRBV12-4
d_call: -

cdr3_aa: CASKGADTEAFF
cdr3_nt: TGCGCCTCGAAGGGGGCGGACACTGAAGCTTTCTTT
clone_size: -
j_call: TRBJ1-1
v_call: TRBV5-1
d_call: TRBD1

cdr3_aa: CASSLGVGGGEETQYF
cdr3_nt: TGTGCTAGCAGCTTAGGTGTGGGTGGTGGAGAAGAGACCCAGTACTTC
clone_size: -
j_call: TRBJ2-5
v_call: TRBV7-7
d_call: -

cdr3_aa: CASSAKGVGVVGNTEAFF
cdr3_nt: TGTGCCAGCAGCGCTAAAGGAGTAGGGGTTGTTGGGAACACTGAAGCTTTCTTT
clone_size: -
j_call: TRBJ1-1
v_call: TRBV5-5
d_call: -

cdr3_aa: CASKVRATDTQYF
cdr3_nt: TGTGCCAGCAAGGTCAGGGCAACAGATACGCAGTATTTT
clone_size: -
j_call: TRBJ2-3
v_call: TRBV6-5
d_call: -

cdr3_aa: CASSYSTAKLGTDTQYF
cdr3_nt: TGTGCCAGCAGTTACTCGACAGCAAAATTGGGGACAGATACGCAGTATTTT
clone_size: -
j_call: TRBJ2-3
v_call: TRBV6-2/TRBV6-3
d_call: -

cdr3_aa: CASRGVEGRRNYGYTF
cdr3_nt: TGTGCCAGCAGGGGCGTGGAGGGGCGACGTAACTATGGCTACACCTTC
clone_size: -
j_call: TRBJ1-2
v_call: TRBV27
d_call: -

cdr3_aa: CASIKGQSAEKLFF
cdr3_nt: TGTGCCAGCATTAAGGGACAGTCGGCTGAAAAACTGTTTTTT
clone_size: -
j_call: TRBJ1-4
v_call: TRBV28
d_call: TRBD1

cdr3_aa: CSYPGETQYF
cdr3_nt: TGCAGCTATCCGGGGGAGACCCAGTACTTC
clone_size: -
j_call: TRBJ2-5
v_call: TRBV20-1
d_call: -

cdr3_aa: CASSDRGASEQYF
cdr3_nt: TGTGCCAGCAGCGACAGGGGAGCCTCCGAGCAGTACTTC
clone_size: -
j_call: TRBJ2-7
v_call: TRBV14
d_call: TRBD1